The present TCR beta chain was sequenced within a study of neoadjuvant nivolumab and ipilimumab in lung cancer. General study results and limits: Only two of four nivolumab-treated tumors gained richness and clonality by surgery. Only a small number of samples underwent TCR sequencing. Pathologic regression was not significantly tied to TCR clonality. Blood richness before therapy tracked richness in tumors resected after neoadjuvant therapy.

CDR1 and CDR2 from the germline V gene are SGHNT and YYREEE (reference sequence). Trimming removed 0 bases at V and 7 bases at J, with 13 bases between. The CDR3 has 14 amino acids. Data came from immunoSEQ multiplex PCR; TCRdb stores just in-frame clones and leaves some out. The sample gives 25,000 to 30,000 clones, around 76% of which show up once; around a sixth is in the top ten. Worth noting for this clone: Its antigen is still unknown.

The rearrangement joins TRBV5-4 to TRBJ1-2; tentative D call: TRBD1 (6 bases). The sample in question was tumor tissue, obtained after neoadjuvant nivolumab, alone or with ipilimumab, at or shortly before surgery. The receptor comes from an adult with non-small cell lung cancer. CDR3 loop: CASSLVSGAGGYTF. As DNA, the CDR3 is TGTGCCAGCAGCTTGGTTTCAGGGGCCGGTGGCTACACCTTC.